This TCR beta chain was documented in a study of T cells in Graves' hyperthyroidism and ophthalmopathy. This CDR3 is built from 14 residues. Germline V CDR1 and CDR2: MNHEY, SVGAGI. V shed 0 bases and J shed 6 bases, with 11 bases lying between them. Study-level findings and limits: The model anticipated ophthalmopathy a median around six months pre-onset.

Using more than 7.5 ml of fresh peripheral blood, PBMCs were prepared. Researchers took RNA transcripts and amplified the TCR beta CDR3 regions from them. Initially, a first-round RT-PCR of the TCR CDR3 employed the HTBI primer set. TCRdb processed the multiplex PCR reads anew with MiXCR; each CDR3 protein has one entry. Here the sample spans over 700,000 distinct CDR3 sequences, approximately 36% being singletons. On this clonotype: Its antigen is unidentified.

The TCR sequence derives from a woman in her 40s with Graves' hyperthyroidism. This chain links TRBV6-5 with TRBJ1-2; no clear D. Sequencing was performed on blood. CDR3 amino acids: CASSYSEELDGYTF. The CDR3 DNA is TGTGCCAGCAGTTACTCGGAGGAATTAGATGGCTACACCTTC.